The 16 T cell receptor beta chains given below trace back to one sample, sequenced in a study of blood T cell repertoires in COVID-19. Using immunoSEQ multiplex PCR, the repertoire was profiled, and TCRdb retains in-frame clones only, with some absent. The data contain around 500,000 clones, about 88% of them singletons. The source material was PBMCs or T cells enriched from blood (not recorded which). The receptors stem from a woman aged 55-70 years who had recovered from COVID-19.

The chain carries TRBV2 and TRBJ2-2; TRBD1 matches at 8 bases. Germline V gives CDR1 SNHLY, CDR2 FYNNEI. After removal of 5 bases from V and 8 bases from J, the junction contained 13 bases not matched to a gene. The CDR3 extends over 16 amino acids. The CDR3: CASSPIRTGRIGELFF. The CDR3 DNA is TGTGCCAGCAGTCCAATACGGACAGGGAGAATTGGGGAGCTGTTTTTT.

This clone was recorded at least ten times. Other DNA variants within this sample encode the same CDR3. The V call is TRBV5-1, the J call TRBJ1-3, with D possibly TRBD1 on 6 matching bases. Trimming cost V 0 bases and J 5 bases, with 12 bases left between them. In germline, CDR1 is SGHRS, CDR2 YFSETQ. The CDR3 is 15 amino acids. CDR3: CASSLAGQGRNTIYF. The CDR3 DNA reads as TGCGCCAGCAGCTTGGCCGGTCAGGGGAGAAACACCATATATTTT.

The rearrangement uses TRBV25-1 and TRBJ2-3, with 7 bases lining up with TRBD2. This CDR3 spans 15 amino acids. Germline V gene sequence: CDR1 MGHDK, CDR2 SYGVNS. V was clipped by 8 bases and J by 5 bases; unmatched bases: 13. The CDR3 spells CASGGVITTVDTQYF. The CDR3 DNA reads as TGTGCCAGCGGGGGGGTAATAACCACAGTAGATACGCAGTATTTT.

This clone came up a few times. The CDR3 sequence is CASSDYGTSGGATQYF. CDR3 bases: TGTGCCAGCAGCGACTACGGGACTAGCGGGGGGGCGACCCAGTACTTC. V and J are TRBV3-1 (or the pseudogene TRBV3-2) and TRBJ2-5; 16 bases agree with TRBD2. The CDR3 sequence is 16 residues long. V dropped 5 bases and J dropped 7; count of bases not matched to a gene: 7. Germline V gene sequence: CDR1 LGHDT, CDR2 YNNKEL (reference sequence).

As regards this clone: Additional DNA sequences in this sample encode the identical CDR3. V is TRBV5-1 and J is TRBJ2-2; D is possibly TRBD1 (6 bases). The CDR3 totals 14 residues. The ends were cut back, 0 bases at V and 4 bases at J, with 7 bases in the middle. Germline V lookup: CDR1 SGHRS, CDR2 YFSETQ. CDR3 in DNA: TGCGCCAGCAGCTTGGACAGGGCCACCGGGGAGCTGTTTTTT. Residues: CASSLDRATGELFF.

This chain joins TRBV5-8 and TRBJ1-6, with D maybe TRBD1 (5 bases). Trimming left V 4 bases short and J 10 bases short, with 12 bases between. The V gene's germline CDR1 is SGHTS and CDR2 YDEGEE. This CDR3 contains 13 residues. CDR3 residues: CASSRQPGSPLHF. CDR3 bases: TGTGCCAGCAGCCGACAGCCTGGCTCACCCCTCCACTTT.

The chain has TRBV6-4 and TRBJ2-3; maybe TRBD1 (6 bases). The CDR3 spans 14 residues. The V gene's germline CDR1 is MRHNA and CDR2 SNTAGT. Deletions cut 6 bases from V and 0 bases from J, with 10 bases between. CDR3 sequence reads: CASSRGLSTDTQYF. CDR3 DNA sequence: TGTGCCAGCAGCAGGGGTCTTAGCACAGATACGCAGTATTTT.

The chain has TRBV14 and TRBJ1-4; weak D call: TRBD1 (6 bases). Germline V gene data show CDR1 as SGHDN and CDR2 as FVKESK. This CDR3 comprises 15 residues. The germline V and J ends were trimmed by 4 bases and 8 bases, with 17 bases remaining between them. The CDR3 bases are TGTGCCAGCAGCCCAAGGGGCCAGGGGACCGAAAAACTGTTTTTT. Protein: CASSPRGQGTEKLFF.

The J gene is TRBJ1-6, the V gene TRBV25-1; weak D call: TRBD1 (6 bases). Per germline, CDR1 MGHDK and CDR2 SYGVNS. CDR3 length: 16 amino acids. Trimming stripped 2 bases from V and 9 bases from J, with 17 bases between. CDR3 in amino acids: CASSEDRLDNFSPLHF. The CDR3 DNA reads as TGTGCCAGCAGTGAAGACAGGCTGGATAACTTTTCACCCCTCCACTTT.

This rearrangement joins TRBV7-2 to TRBJ1-5; D unresolved. Per germline, CDR1 SGHTA and CDR2 FQGNSA. This CDR3 comprises 15 residues. The V gene lost 0 bases and the J gene lost 3 bases, with 9 bases spanning the gap. The CDR3 nucleotides read TGTGCCAGCAGCTTAGCGCAGACTCACAATCAGCCCCAGCATTTT. Residues: CASSLAQTHNQPQHF.

This clone was detected only once. The CDR3 spells CAWNRGSDTEAFF. The DNA for the CDR3 is TGTGCCTGGAATCGGGGGTCTGACACTGAAGCTTTCTTT. J is TRBJ1-1 and V is TRBV30; possible D gene TRBD1, 5 bases. V dropped 4 bases and J dropped 3 bases, with 12 bases sitting between them. This CDR3 spans 13 amino acids. Germline CDR1 and CDR2: GTSNPN and SVGIG (reference sequence).

This chain connects TRBV7-9 to TRBJ2-3, with 11 bases lining up with TRBD2. The CDR3 is 15 amino acids. J was trimmed by 4 bases and V by 2 bases; bases with no gene match: 2. CDR1 and CDR2 from the germline V gene are SEHNR and FQNEAQ (reference sequence). CDR3 sequence: CASSLSSGGPDTQYF. DNA of the CDR3: TGTGCCAGCAGCTTATCTAGCGGGGGGCCAGATACGCAGTATTTT.

This clone was seen a few times. This chain links TRBV10-2 with TRBJ2-2; the match to TRBD2 covers 7 bases. CDR3 length: 14 residues. Germline V gene sequence: CDR1 WSHSY, CDR2 SAAADI. Trimming took 6 bases from V and 5 from J; bases not matched to a gene: 6. The CDR3, as DNA: TGCGCCAGCAGGGTGGCGGGGGAGACCGGGGAGCTGTTTTTT. Residues: CASRVAGETGELFF.

The chain couples TRBV11-3 to TRBJ1-2; no reliable D call. V was cut by 3 bases and J by 6 bases, with 14 bases left in between. CDR1 and CDR2 (germline): SGHNT, YENEEA. The CDR3 contains 14 residues. This chain's CDR3 is CASSFVGSGDGYTF. CDR3 sequence (DNA): TGTGCCAGCAGCTTTGTGGGGAGTGGGGATGGCTACACCTTC.

The V and J genes are TRBV29-1 and TRBJ2-3, with 10 bases aligning to TRBD2. Germline values: CDR1 SQVTM, CDR2 ANQGSEA. V was clipped by 0 bases and J by 4 bases; unmatched bases: 13. This CDR3 region has 18 residues. CDR3 sequence reads: CSVEDLSSGGIWADTQYF. The CDR3 DNA is TGCAGCGTTGAAGATCTGAGTAGCGGGGGGATTTGGGCAGATACGCAGTATTTT.

V usage is TRBV19 and J usage is TRBJ1-2, with no clear D. Germline assignment: CDR1 LNHDA and CDR2 SQIVND (reference sequence). V lost 5 bases and J 2 bases, leaving 6 bases between the germline ends. The CDR3 sequence is 12 residues long. CDR3 DNA sequence: TGTGCCAGTAGTGACGGGAACTATGGCTACACCTTC. Protein sequence: CASSDGNYGYTF.